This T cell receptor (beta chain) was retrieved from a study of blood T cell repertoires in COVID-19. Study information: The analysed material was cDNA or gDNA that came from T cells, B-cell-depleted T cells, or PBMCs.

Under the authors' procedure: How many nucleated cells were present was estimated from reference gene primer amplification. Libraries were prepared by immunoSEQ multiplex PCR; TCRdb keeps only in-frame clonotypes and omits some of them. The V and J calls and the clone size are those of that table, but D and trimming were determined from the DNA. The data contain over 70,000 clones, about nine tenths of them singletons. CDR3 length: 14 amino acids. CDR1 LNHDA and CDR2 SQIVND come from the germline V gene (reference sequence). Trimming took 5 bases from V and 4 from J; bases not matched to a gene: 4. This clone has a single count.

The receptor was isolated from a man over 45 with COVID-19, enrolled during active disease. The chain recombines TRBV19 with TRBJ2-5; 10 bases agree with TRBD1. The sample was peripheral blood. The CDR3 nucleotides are TGTGCCAGTAGTGACAGGGGGCAAGGAGAGACCCAGTACTTC. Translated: CASSDRGQGETQYF. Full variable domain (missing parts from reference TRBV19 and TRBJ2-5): DGGITQSPKYLFRKEGQNVTLSCEQNLNHDAMYWYRQDPGQGLRLIYYSQIVNDFQKGDIAEGYSVSREKKESFPLTVTSAQKNPTAFYLCASSDRGQGETQYFGPGTRLLVL.